These T cell receptor beta chains were read from a single sample in a study of T cell responses to AZD1222 COVID-19 vaccine. Assay used: immunoSEQ multiplex PCR; TCRdb lists only in-frame clones, some missing. The sample lists 80,000 to 100,000 clones, 70% to 90% occurring once. This specimen was peripheral blood, taken 28 days after the second AZD1222 dose. The origin of the receptors is an adult who received the AZD1222 COVID-19 vaccine. The CDR3 runs from the conserved cysteine through the conserved F or W. A D gene is named only where the DNA matches it firmly. Some rows have no size entry. The others give once, few or many, or a class for an expanded clone.

abundance,j_gene,v_gene,d_gene,CDR3nt,CDR3aa
-,TRBJ2-1,TRBV3-1/TRBV3-2,TRBD2,TGTGCCAGCAGCCGAGAAACCGGACTAGCGGATTACAATGAGCAGTTCTTC,CASSRETGLADYNEQFF
-,TRBJ1-4,TRBV5-1,-,TGCGCCAGCAAGTCAGGTCAGCATAATGAAAAACTGTTTTTT,CASKSGQHNEKLFF
-,TRBJ1-3,TRBV6-1,-,TGTGCCAGCAGTGAACCCAGGGAAGCTGGAAACACCATATATTTT,CASSEPREAGNTIYF
-,TRBJ2-2,TRBV19,-,TGTGCCGCGCAAGCAACTAGTCTTAACACCGGGGAGCTGTTTTTT,CAAQATSLNTGELFF
-,TRBJ1-2,TRBV5-1,TRBD1,TGCGCCTTACAAACCGGACAGGGGCTGGGAGGCTATGGCTACACCTTC,CALQTGQGLGGYGYTF
-,TRBJ1-1,TRBV7-2,-,TGTGCCAGCAGCTTGTTGGGTGTGGGGTACACTGAAGCTTTCTTT,CASSLLGVGYTEAFF
-,TRBJ1-2,TRBV7-2,-,TGTGCCAGCAGCTTAGAACAGATCACTAACTATGGCTACACCTTC,CASSLEQITNYGYTF
-,TRBJ2-1,TRBV11-3,TRBD2,TGTGCCAGCAGCACGTTTACGGGACTAGCGAGTAATGAGCAGTTCTTC,CASSTFTGLASNEQFF
-,TRBJ1-1,TRBV3-1/TRBV3-2,-,TGTGCCAGCAGCCAAGCCTTGGGCCCCACTGAAGCTTTCTTT,CASSQALGPTEAFF
-,TRBJ2-3,TRBV4-3,-,TGCGCCAGCAGCCAGAACCCGACTGTTAGCACAGATACGCAGTATTTT,CASSQNPTVSTDTQYF
-,TRBJ2-1,TRBV11-2,-,TGTGCCAGCAGCTTAGGGGGTGCCACAGGAACCCCTATTTACAATGAGCAGTTCTTC,CASSLGGATGTPIYNEQFF
-,TRBJ1-3,TRBV11-3,TRBD1,TGTGCCAGCAGCTGGACAGGAGTGGACGGAAACACCATATATTTT,CASSWTGVDGNTIYF
medium-sized,TRBJ1-5,TRBV5-5,-,TGTGCCAGCAGCTCAACGGACAGTAATCAGCCCCAGCATTTT,CASSSTDSNQPQHF
-,TRBJ2-7,TRBV27,-,TGTGCCAGCAGCCGGGACCTAGGGGGAGAACTCTACGAGCAGTACTTC,CASSRDLGGELYEQYF
once,TRBJ2-1,TRBV5-3,TRBD2,TGTGCCAGAAGCGGACTAGCGGGGGGGCCCTCCAATGAGCAGTTCTTC,CARSGLAGGPSNEQFF
few,TRBJ2-7,TRBV12-3/TRBV12-4,-,TGTGCCAGCAACCCGACTAGTAGTGGCGAGCAGTACTTC,CASNPTSSGEQYF
-,TRBJ1-6,TRBV19,-,TGTGCCAGTAGTATTGGTTCCCACCATAATTCACCCCTCCACTTT,CASSIGSHHNSPLHF
-,TRBJ2-2,TRBV24-1,-,TGTGCCACCAGTGATTCTAAAACTTTTACCGGGGAGCTGTTTTTT,CATSDSKTFTGELFF
-,TRBJ2-1,TRBV4-3,TRBD2,TGCGCCAGCAGCCTTGACGGGAGGCCAAGCAATGAGCAGTTCTTC,CASSLDGRPSNEQFF
-,TRBJ1-3,TRBV4-3,TRBD1,TGCGCCAGCAGCCCCGACAGGGGACTATTTTCTGGAAACACCATATATTTT,CASSPDRGLFSGNTIYF
once,TRBJ2-2,TRBV19,-,TGTGCCAGTAGCCCCGGAGGAGGCATAGGTTCCGGGGAGCTGTTTTTT,CASSPGGGIGSGELFF
once,TRBJ2-7,TRBV3-1/TRBV3-2,-,TGTGCCAGCAGCCAGGGACCGGAGCAGTACTTC,CASSQGPEQYF
-,TRBJ2-4,TRBV5-1,-,TGCGCCAGCAGCGAAGGGGACCTAGCCAAAAACATTCAGTACTTC,CASSEGDLAKNIQYF
few,TRBJ1-5,TRBV4-2,-,TGTGCCAGCAGCCAAGAGGGAGGCAATCAGCCCCAGCATTTT,CASSQEGGNQPQHF
-,TRBJ1-1,TRBV28,-,TGTGCCAGCAGTGGGGCAGGGCCCATGAACACTGAAGCTTTCTTT,CASSGAGPMNTEAFF
-,TRBJ1-5,TRBV28,TRBD1,TGTGCCAGCAGCGCCCCGGGACAGGGGTCGGAGCCCCAGCATTTT,CASSAPGQGSEPQHF
-,TRBJ2-1,TRBV18,-,TGTGCCAGCTCCTCGTCGACCCCGAGCTCCTACAATGAGCAGTTCTTC,CASSSSTPSSYNEQFF
-,TRBJ2-7,TRBV28,TRBD1,TGTGCCAGCAGTACAGGGGACCACGAGCAGTACTTC,CASSTGDHEQYF
once,TRBJ1-1,TRBV28,TRBD1,TGTGCCAGCAGTTTAATGACAGGGATTATGAACACTGAAGCTTTCTTT,CASSLMTGIMNTEAFF
few,TRBJ1-6,TRBV2,-,TGTGCCAGCAGTGAAAGGGGGTATAATTCACCCCTCCACTTT,CASSERGYNSPLHF
-,TRBJ1-2,TRBV7-2,-,TGTGCCAGCAGCTTAACGTGGGGATCCAACTATGGCTACACCTTC,CASSLTWGSNYGYTF
few,TRBJ2-1,TRBV2,-,TGTGCCAGTCAGCTATACAATGAGCAGTTCTTC,CASQLYNEQFF
-,TRBJ2-2,TRBV24-1,TRBD1,TGTGCCACCAGTGATCCGACAGGGGACCCCACCGGGGAGCTGTTTTTT,CATSDPTGDPTGELFF
-,TRBJ2-3,TRBV19,TRBD2,TGTGCCAGTAGTACCAGGACTAGCGGGAAGCAGTATTTT,CASSTRTSGKQYF
-,TRBJ2-2,TRBV5-6,-,TGTGCCAGCAGCCCGTGGATAGAAACGAACACCGGGGAGCTGTTTTTT,CASSPWIETNTGELFF
few,TRBJ2-2,TRBV11-3,-,TGTGCCAGCAGCTACAGGGCACCCATTACAGGGAACACCGGGGAGCTGTTTTTT,CASSYRAPITGNTGELFF
-,TRBJ2-6,TRBV6-1,-,TGTGCCAGCAGTGTTAGGCAGGGGTATAGATCTGGGGCCAACGTCCTGACTTTC,CASSVRQGYRSGANVLTF
once,TRBJ2-5,TRBV6-2/TRBV6-3,TRBD2,TGTGCCAGCAGTTACCGGGGACTAGCGGGGATTTTAGAGACCCAGTACTTC,CASSYRGLAGILETQYF
-,TRBJ1-6,TRBV7-9,-,TGTGCCAGCAGCTTACAACTGTCGTCGAATTCACCCCTCCACTTT,CASSLQLSSNSPLHF
-,TRBJ2-3,TRBV7-9,TRBD2,TGTGCCAGCAGCCAGCGGGGGCCTAGCACAGATACGCAGTATTTT,CASSQRGPSTDTQYF
-,TRBJ2-7,TRBV19,TRBD2,TGTGCCAGTAGTAAAGTAGCGGGAGGATCCTACGAGCAGTACTTC,CASSKVAGGSYEQYF
-,TRBJ1-2,TRBV6-6,TRBD1,TGTGCCAGCAGTTACCCGGGAGACAGGGGAGGAGGCTACACCTTC,CASSYPGDRGGGYTF
-,TRBJ1-5,TRBV7-2,-,TGTGCCAGCAGTCAAACAGGTTATAGCAATCAGCCCCAGCATTTT,CASSQTGYSNQPQHF
-,TRBJ2-1,TRBV11-3,-,TGTGCCAGCAGCCGGAGAGGAACAAGCTCCTACAATGAGCAGTTCTTC,CASSRRGTSSYNEQFF
-,TRBJ1-1,TRBV7-8,-,TGTGCCAGCAGCTTAACGGGGGGCACTGAAGCTTTCTTT,CASSLTGGTEAFF
-,TRBJ1-3,TRBV5-4,-,TGTGCCAGCAGCTTGGTAGGGGAAAACACCATATATTTT,CASSLVGENTIYF
-,TRBJ1-1,TRBV30,TRBD1,TGTGCCTGGAGCCACAGGGGGGGGACTGAAGCTTTCTTT,CAWSHRGGTEAFF
-,TRBJ1-6,TRBV5-1,TRBD1,TGCGCCAGCAGCCCGGAGACAGGGGAAGGTTCACCCCTCCACTTT,CASSPETGEGSPLHF
-,TRBJ1-2,TRBV10-1,-,TGCGCCAGTCCTCCTCATGGCTACACCTTC,CASPPHGYTF
-,TRBJ2-2,TRBV23-1,TRBD2,TGCGCCAGCAGCTACGGGACTAGCGGGAGGGCCGTAGGCGGGGAGCTGTTTTTT,CASSYGTSGRAVGGELFF
-,TRBJ2-3,TRBV14,-,TGTGCCAGCAGCCAAGGCAGTGGGTTGGGGGACCCTAGAGATACGCAGTATTTT,CASSQGSGLGDPRDTQYF
once,TRBJ2-2,TRBV7-2,TRBD1,TGTGCCAGCAGCCGCCGGACAGGGGCGAACACCGGGGAGCTGTTTTTT,CASSRRTGANTGELFF
-,TRBJ2-7,TRBV18,-,TGTGCCAGCTCTCGAGATCCCTACGAGCAGTACTTC,CASSRDPYEQYF
-,TRBJ2-1,TRBV24-1,TRBD1,TGTGCCACCAGTGATCGAGGGACAGTGACATACAATGAGCAGTTCTTC,CATSDRGTVTYNEQFF